The 19 T cell receptor beta chains below were found in one sample sequenced in a study of cytomegalovirus exposure and HLA in healthy donors. Some clones are missing from TCRdb's copy, which holds only in-frame ones; the method was immunoSEQ multiplex PCR. The table lists tens of thousands of clones, over 95% of them singletons. Sequencing was done on a sample of PBMCs. The receptors derive from a man aged 18 to 30 in good health and CMV-seronegative.

This clone was seen once. The chain carries TRBV11-2 and TRBJ2-7, with 9 positions matching TRBD1. The germline V gene has CDR1 SGHAT and CDR2 FQNNGV. The CDR3 has 15 residues. Losses at the gene ends were 1 base for V and 2 bases for J; bases not matched to a gene: 3. As DNA, the CDR3 is TGTGCCAGCAGCTTAGCCCGGACAGGGGCCTACGAGCAGTACTTC. Its translation is CASSLARTGAYEQYF.

The chain uses TRBV6-5 and TRBJ2-7; D uncertain. Germline CDR1 MNHEY, CDR2 SVGAGI. The CDR3 runs to 12 residues. Trimming shortened V by 4 bases and J by 6 bases, and 10 bases separated the two germline ends. The CDR3 protein is CASSSPGSEQYF. CDR3 DNA sequence: TGTGCCAGCAGTTCCCCTGGTAGCGAGCAGTACTTC.

The J gene is TRBJ2-2, the V gene TRBV7-9; possible D gene TRBD2, 5 bases. V shed 3 bases and J shed 0 bases, with 11 bases lying between them. CDR1 SEHNR and CDR2 FQNEAQ come from the germline V gene (reference sequence). The CDR3 is 16 residues long. CDR3 residues: CASSFLTGANTGELFF. CDR3 nucleotides: TGTGCCAGCAGCTTCCTGACCGGGGCGAACACCGGGGAGCTGTTTTTT. Combining the CDR3 with reference TRBV7-9 and TRBJ2-2 gives the whole variable domain DTGVSQNPRHKITKRGQNVTFRCDPISEHNRLYWYRQTLGQGPEFLTYFQNEAQLEKSRLLSDRFSAERPKGSFSTLEIQRTEQGDSAMYLCASSFLTGANTGELFFGEGSRLTVL.

The chain links TRBV28 to TRBJ2-5; the D gene is possibly TRBD1 (5 bases). The V end was cut by 3 bases, the J end by 4 bases, with 18 bases between. The CDR3 has 16 residues. The V gene's germline CDR1 is MDHEN and CDR2 SYDVKM. CDR3 coding DNA: TGTGCCAGCAGTTTCCAGGGTACTTGGGGCGGAGAGACCCAGTACTTC. Encoded protein: CASSFQGTWGGETQYF. The full variable domain, its missing parts supplied by reference TRBV28 and TRBJ2-5, is DVKVTQSSRYLVKRTGEKVFLECVQDMDHENMFWYRQDPGLGLRLIYFSYDVKMKEKGDIPEGYSVSREKKERFSLILESASTNQTSMYLCASSFQGTWGGETQYFGPGTRLLVL.

The chain is built from TRBV6-6 and TRBJ1-1; TRBD1 is a possible D gene (6 bases). The germline V gene has CDR1 MNHNY and CDR2 SVGAGI (reference sequence). The ends were cut back, 1 base at V and 4 bases at J, with 10 bases in the middle. CDR3 length: 14 amino acids. The CDR3 DNA sequence: TGTGCCAGCAGTTACTTAGGCAGGGGCACTGAAGCTTTCTTT. Translated: CASSYLGRGTEAFF.

This chain uses TRBV7-2 with TRBJ1-1, with D hard to call. This CDR3 comprises 13 residues. Germline V lookup: CDR1 SGHTA, CDR2 FQGNSA. The ends were cut back, 5 bases at V and 4 bases at J, with 11 bases in the middle. CDR3 protein: CASSALEGTEAFF. The CDR3 DNA is TGTGCCAGCAGCGCTCTCGAGGGCACTGAAGCTTTCTTT.

The chain carries TRBV7-2 and TRBJ2-7; TRBD2 might be the D (5 bases). This CDR3 is built from 13 residues. The V end lost 5 bases, the J end lost 6 bases, and 14 bases lay between the germline ends. Germline lookup yields CDR1 SGHTA and CDR2 FQGNSA. As DNA, the CDR3 is TGTGCCAGCAGCCTAAATACTAGGCGCGAGCAGTACTTC. It yields the protein CASSLNTRREQYF.

The rearrangement links TRBV19 to TRBJ1-5, with D possibly matching TRBD1 (5 bases). CDR1 LNHDA and CDR2 SQIVND come from the germline V gene (reference sequence). Trimming stripped 5 bases from V and 7 bases from J, with 12 bases between. The CDR3 has 13 amino acids. CDR3 residues: CASSPTVEQPQHF. The CDR3 nucleotides are TGTGCCAGTAGTCCGACAGTCGAACAGCCCCAGCATTTT.

This sequence joins TRBV7-9 and TRBJ1-2; D is possibly TRBD1 (5 bases). The CDR3 is made up of 14 amino acids. The ends were cut back, 1 base at V and 2 bases at J, with 8 bases in the middle. Germline lookup yields CDR1 SEHNR and CDR2 FQNEAQ (reference sequence). This CDR3 is CASSLGGVNYGYTF. The CDR3 coding sequence is TGTGCCAGCAGCTTAGGGGGGGTAAACTATGGCTACACCTTC.

The chain is built from TRBV4-1 and TRBJ2-5; weak D call: TRBD1 (6 bases). The CDR3 spans 20 residues. Trimming took off 3 bases at V and 4 bases at J, with 30 bases between the two ends. Germline V gene lookup returns CDR1 MGHRA and CDR2 YSYEKL. The DNA for the CDR3 is TGCGCCAGCAGCCAGGGCTATTACAGGGAACCTGCAGCAAAGAGAGAGACCCAGTACTTC. Amino acid sequence: CASSQGYYREPAAKRETQYF.

The chain is built from TRBV14 and TRBJ1-1, with 7 bases that match TRBD1. This CDR3 has 13 residues. Germline loops: CDR1 SGHDN, CDR2 FVKESK. V lost 0 bases and J lost 9; bases outside the gene matches: 4. CDR3 in amino acids: CASSQDRGKKAFF. The CDR3 bases are TGTGCCAGCAGCCAAGACAGGGGGAAAAAAGCTTTCTTT.

In the case of this clone: Compared with germline, one end of the junction differs, possibly owing to a read error. This chain joins TRBV5-8 and TRBJ2-5; 10 nucleotides match TRBD1. From germline, CDR1 is SGHTS and CDR2 YDEGEE. The CDR3 is 17 amino acids. The CDR3 DNA reads as TGTGCCAGCAGTTTGGGACAGGGGATTAATGTCCAAGAGACCCAGTACTTC. This sequence encodes CASSLGQGINVQETQYF.

J is TRBJ2-7 and V is TRBV11-2, with 9 bases identical to TRBD1. The CDR3 totals 14 residues. The V segment lost 5 bases and the J segment 4 bases; nucleotides outside the gene matches: 6. The germline gives CDR1 SGHAT, CDR2 FQNNGV. The CDR3 is CASSPRDRVYEQYF. The CDR3 DNA is TGTGCCAGCAGCCCGAGGGACAGGGTTTACGAGCAGTACTTC.

The genes are TRBV6-5 and TRBJ2-1; 10 bases map to TRBD2. This CDR3 is 13 amino acids long. Germline V gives CDR1 MNHEY, CDR2 SVGAGI. V lost 7 bases to trimming and J lost 10 bases; unmatched junction nucleotides: 7. The CDR3 region is CASIASGSGEQFF. In nucleotides, the CDR3 is TGTGCCAGCATAGCTAGCGGGAGCGGCGAGCAGTTCTTC.

J is TRBJ1-6 and V is TRBV10-1, with 9 nucleotides matching TRBD1. The CDR3 consists of 14 residues. The germline CDR1 and CDR2 sequences are WNHNN and SYGVQD (reference sequence). The trim removed 8 bases at V and 8 bases at J, leaving 7 bases unmatched. The CDR3 spells CASCRDRAYSPLHF. The CDR3 region has the DNA TGCGCCAGCTGCCGGGACAGGGCGTATTCACCCCTCCACTTT.

The rearrangement uses TRBV4-1 and TRBJ2-5; D perhaps matches TRBD1 (5 bases). CDR1 and CDR2 (germline): MGHRA, YSYEKL. The V end lost 4 bases, the J end lost 3 bases, and 9 bases lay between the germline ends. CDR3 length equals 13 residues. The CDR3 DNA reads as TGCGCCAGCAGCCCCTACAGGAAAGAGACCCAGTACTTC. It encodes CASSPYRKETQYF.

This clone came up a few times. The chain carries TRBV5-6 and TRBJ1-6; TRBD1 is a possible D gene (6 bases). The V and J ends lost 0 bases and 1 base respectively, with 17 bases between them. Germline V gives CDR1 SGHDT, CDR2 YYEEEE. The CDR3 runs 19 residues. The DNA for the CDR3 is TGTGCCAGCAGCTTGGGTACAGGGTGGGAAGGATCCTATAATTCACCCCTCCACTTT. Translating gives CASSLGTGWEGSYNSPLHF.

This clone was picked up one time. The chain carries TRBV9 and TRBJ1-2, with D perhaps TRBD1 (5 bases). CDR1 and CDR2 (germline): SGDLS, YYNGEE. This CDR3 comprises 15 residues. Trimming removed 0 bases at V and 3 bases at J, with 12 bases between. CDR3 in amino acids: CASSVDQGVDYGYTF. In DNA form, the CDR3 reads TGTGCCAGCAGCGTAGATCAGGGTGTCGACTATGGCTACACCTTC.

The V gene is TRBV7-9, the J gene TRBJ1-4; D may be TRBD1 (6 bases). Germline loops: CDR1 SEHNR, CDR2 FQNEAQ (reference sequence). This CDR3 region has 13 residues. The germline V and J ends were trimmed by 1 base and 8 bases, with 8 bases remaining between them. CDR3 sequence reads: CASSLGQGEKLFF. The CDR3 DNA follows: TGTGCCAGCAGCTTAGGGCAGGGGGAAAAACTGTTTTTT.